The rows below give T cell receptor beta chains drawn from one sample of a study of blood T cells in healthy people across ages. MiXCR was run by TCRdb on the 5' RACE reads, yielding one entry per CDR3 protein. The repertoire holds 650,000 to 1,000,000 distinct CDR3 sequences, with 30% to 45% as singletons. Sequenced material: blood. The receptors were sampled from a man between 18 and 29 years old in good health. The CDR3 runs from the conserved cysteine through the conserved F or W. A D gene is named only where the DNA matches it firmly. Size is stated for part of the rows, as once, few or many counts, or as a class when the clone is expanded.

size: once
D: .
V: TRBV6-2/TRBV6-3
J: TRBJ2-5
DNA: TGTGCCGTGGGGGGGGCGCAGGAGACCCAGTACTTC
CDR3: CAVGGAQETQYF

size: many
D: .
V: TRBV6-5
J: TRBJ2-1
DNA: TGTGCCAGCAGTTGGGGTAGGGACATCAATGAGCAGTTCTTC
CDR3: CASSWGRDINEQFF

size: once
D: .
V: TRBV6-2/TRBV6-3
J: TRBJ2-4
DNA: TGTGCCAGCGGTCAGGACTATCTAGCCAAAAACATTCAGTACTTC
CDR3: CASGQDYLAKNIQYF

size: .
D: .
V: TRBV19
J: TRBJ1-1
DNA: TGTGCCAGTAGTATAGCGGGGGCGGCTGAAGCTTTCTTT
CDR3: CASSIAGAAEAFF

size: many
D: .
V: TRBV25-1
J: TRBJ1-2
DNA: TGTGCCAGCTCCATAGGACCGACCTATGGCTACACCTTC
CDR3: CASSIGPTYGYTF

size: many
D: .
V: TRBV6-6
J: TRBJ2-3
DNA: TGTGCCAGCAGCCGACCCGGGCTAGCCGACGCAGATACGCAGTATTTT
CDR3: CASSRPGLADADTQYF

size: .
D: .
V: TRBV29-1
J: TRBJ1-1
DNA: TGCAGCGTTGGTCGGAAGTTCTCTGAAGCTTTCTTT
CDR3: CSVGRKFSEAFF

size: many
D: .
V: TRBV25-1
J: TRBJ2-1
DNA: TGTGCCAGCCGACGGGGCAGTGAGCAGTTCTTC
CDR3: CASRRGSEQFF

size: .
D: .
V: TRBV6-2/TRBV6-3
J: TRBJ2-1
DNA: TGTGCCAGCAGTTGGGGCAGCCCCTACAAGGAGCAGTTCTTC
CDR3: CASSWGSPYKEQFF

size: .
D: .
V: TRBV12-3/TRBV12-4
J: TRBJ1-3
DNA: TGTGCCAGCAGCGAAGGAGGCTCTGGAAACACCATATATTTT
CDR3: CASSEGGSGNTIYF

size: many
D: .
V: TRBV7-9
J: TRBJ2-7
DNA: TGTGCCAGCAGCTCTCCGGGCGAGCAGTACTTC
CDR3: CASSSPGEQYF

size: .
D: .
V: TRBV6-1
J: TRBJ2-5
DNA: TGTGCCAGCAGCAGATCTCTCCCCGGACTACAGAGCAAAGAGACCCAGTACTTC
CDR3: CASSRSLPGLQSKETQYF

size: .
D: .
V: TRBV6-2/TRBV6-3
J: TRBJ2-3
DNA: TGTGCCAGCAGTGACCGGACAGTCACAGATACGCAGTATTTT
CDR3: CASSDRTVTDTQYF

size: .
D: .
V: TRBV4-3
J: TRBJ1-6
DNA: TGCGCCAGCAGCCAAGATGTGGTGCAGGGTCTACCCCTCCACTTT
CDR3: CASSQDVVQGLPLHF

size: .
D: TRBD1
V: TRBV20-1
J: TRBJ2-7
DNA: TGCAGTGCTGGAAAGGGACAGGCATCTCACGAGCAGTACTTC
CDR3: CSAGKGQASHEQYF

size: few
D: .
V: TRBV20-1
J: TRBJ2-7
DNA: TGCAGTGCTGGGACTTCCAGGAGCTCCTACGAGCAGTACTTC
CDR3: CSAGTSRSSYEQYF

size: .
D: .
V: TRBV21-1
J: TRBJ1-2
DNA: TGTGCCAGCAGCAAAGGGGAGGGGTTCCCTGGCTACACCTTC
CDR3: CASSKGEGFPGYTF

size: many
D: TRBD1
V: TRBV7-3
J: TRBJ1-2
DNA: TGTGCCAGCAGCTTAATCGCCCTGGACAGGGGGAACTATGGCTACACCTTC
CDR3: CASSLIALDRGNYGYTF

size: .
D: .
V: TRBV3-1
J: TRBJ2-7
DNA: TGTGCCAGCAGCCAAGACACCTACAATGAGCAGTACTTC
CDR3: CASSQDTYNEQYF

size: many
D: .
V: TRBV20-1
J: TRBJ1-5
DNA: TGCAGTGCTAGAGACGCGGGGTTGAGCAATCAGCCCCAGCATTTT
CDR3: CSARDAGLSNQPQHF

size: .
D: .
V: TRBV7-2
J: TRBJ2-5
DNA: TGTGCCAGCAGCCAAAACGGGCCAACCCAAGAGACCCAGTACTTC
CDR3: CASSQNGPTQETQYF

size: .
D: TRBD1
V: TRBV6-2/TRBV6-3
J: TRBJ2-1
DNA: TGTGCCAGCATAGGACAGGGTGGGACCTCCCACTACAATGAGCAGTTCTTC
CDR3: CASIGQGGTSHYNEQFF

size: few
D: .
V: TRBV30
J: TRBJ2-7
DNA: TGTGCCTCCAGGAGGGGACACTCGGAGACCTACGAGCAGTACTTC
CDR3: CASRRGHSETYEQYF

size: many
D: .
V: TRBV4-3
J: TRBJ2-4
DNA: TGCGCCAGCAGCCAAGACTGGGGTACGAGGAACATTCAGTACTTC
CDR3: CASSQDWGTRNIQYF

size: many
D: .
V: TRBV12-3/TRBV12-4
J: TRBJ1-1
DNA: TGTGCCAGCAGCTCTCACACTGAAGCTTTCTTT
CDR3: CASSSHTEAFF

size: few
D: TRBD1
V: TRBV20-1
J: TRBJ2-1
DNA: TGCAGTGCTCCCGGGACAGTCACCTATGAGCAGTTCTTC
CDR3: CSAPGTVTYEQFF

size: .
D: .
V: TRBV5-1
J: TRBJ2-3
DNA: TGCGCCAGCAGCTTGATGCGGACTACAGATACGCAGTATTTT
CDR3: CASSLMRTTDTQYF

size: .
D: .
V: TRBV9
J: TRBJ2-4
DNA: TGTGCCAGCAGCGTAGATGAGGGAAACATTCAGTACTTC
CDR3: CASSVDEGNIQYF

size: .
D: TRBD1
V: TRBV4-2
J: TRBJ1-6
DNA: TGTGCCAGCAGCCAAGTTGGGACAGGGGGCATCAATTCACCCCTCCACTTT
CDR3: CASSQVGTGGINSPLHF

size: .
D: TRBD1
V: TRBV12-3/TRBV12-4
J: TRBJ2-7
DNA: TGTGCCAGCAGTTCGACAGGGCCCAATGAGCAGTACTTC
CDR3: CASSSTGPNEQYF

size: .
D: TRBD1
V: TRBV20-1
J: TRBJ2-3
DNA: TGCAGTGCTAGAGAAGACAGGGCGCGGCCCTTCACAGATACGCAGTATTTT
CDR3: CSAREDRARPFTDTQYF

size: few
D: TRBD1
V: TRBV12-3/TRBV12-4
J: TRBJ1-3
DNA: TGTGCCAGCAGATGGACAGGGGGCGCTGGAAACACCATATATTTT
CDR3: CASRWTGGAGNTIYF

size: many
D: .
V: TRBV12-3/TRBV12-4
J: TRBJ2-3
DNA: TGTGCCAGCAGTTTGGGGGCGGGGAGCACAGATACGCAGTATTTT
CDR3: CASSLGAGSTDTQYF

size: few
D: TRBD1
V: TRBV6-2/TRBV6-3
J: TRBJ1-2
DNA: TGTGCCAGCAGTGACCGGGACAGGGGCTATGGCTACACCTTC
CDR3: CASSDRDRGYGYTF

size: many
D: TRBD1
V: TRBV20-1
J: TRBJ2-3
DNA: TGCAGTGCTAGAGCTCGGGACAGGGGGCTGGCAGATACGCAGTATTTT
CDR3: CSARARDRGLADTQYF

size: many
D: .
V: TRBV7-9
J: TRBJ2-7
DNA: TGTGCCAGCAGCTCCGGGACACCGTACGAGCAGTACTTC
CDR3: CASSSGTPYEQYF